The rows below give T cell receptor beta chains drawn from one sample of a study of blood T cell repertoires in COVID-19. Clones were sequenced by immunoSEQ multiplex PCR, and TCRdb holds only the in-frame ones, with some missing. The sample shows approximately 82,000 clones, roughly four fifths of them seen only once. Sequencing was carried out using peripheral blood. These receptors were taken from a human donor in a cohort sampled during active COVID-19. The CDR3 runs from the conserved cysteine through the conserved F or W. The D gene is left open where the match is weak. A clone size is listed for some rows: how often the clone was seen (once, few, many), or a class if it is expanded.

V: TRBV24-1
D: NA
size: once
J: TRBJ1-5
CDR3: CATSDPGGSNQPQHF
DNA: TGTGCCACCAGTGACCCGGGAGGTAGCAATCAGCCCCAGCATTTT

V: TRBV19
D: NA
size: NA
J: TRBJ2-7
CDR3: CASSISLRRSIDEQYF
DNA: TGTGCCAGTAGTATATCTCTGAGGCGTTCTATCGACGAGCAGTACTTC

V: TRBV20-1
D: NA
size: NA
J: TRBJ1-1
CDR3: CRAISWTEAFF
DNA: TGCAGGGCCATATCGTGGACTGAAGCTTTCTTT

V: TRBV4-1
D: TRBD2
size: NA
J: TRBJ2-1
CDR3: CASSQAVAGGYNEQFF
DNA: TGCGCCAGCAGCCAGGCTGTAGCGGGGGGATACAATGAGCAGTTCTTC

V: TRBV11-2
D: NA
size: NA
J: TRBJ2-6
CDR3: CASSNHRAGANVLTF
DNA: TGTGCCAGCAGCAACCACAGGGCTGGGGCCAACGTCCTGACTTTC

V: TRBV6-2/TRBV6-3
D: TRBD1
size: NA
J: TRBJ1-5
CDR3: CASNPVSLTGRNQPQHF
DNA: TGTGCCAGCAACCCCGTATCACTGACAGGGAGGAATCAGCCCCAGCATTTT

V: TRBV7-2
D: NA
size: NA
J: TRBJ2-7
CDR3: CASSLAQTELAQYF
DNA: TGTGCCAGCAGCTTAGCGCAAACAGAACTCGCGCAGTACTTC

V: TRBV3-1/TRBV3-2
D: NA
size: NA
J: TRBJ2-2
CDR3: CASSPNTGELFF
DNA: TGTGCCAGCAGCCCTAACACCGGGGAGCTGTTTTTT

V: TRBV27
D: TRBD1
size: NA
J: TRBJ1-6
CDR3: CASSIRTGGSSPLHF
DNA: TGTGCCAGCAGTATCCGGACAGGGGGCAGTTCACCCCTCCACTTT

V: TRBV4-2
D: NA
size: NA
J: TRBJ1-1
CDR3: CASSQTPEQGRLDTEAFF
DNA: TGTGCCAGCAGCCAAACCCCGGAACAGGGAAGGTTGGACACTGAAGCTTTCTTT

V: TRBV5-1
D: TRBD1
size: NA
J: TRBJ1-1
CDR3: CASSSTGVTEAFF
DNA: TGCGCCAGCAGCTCTACAGGGGTTACTGAAGCTTTCTTT

V: TRBV5-3
D: TRBD2
size: NA
J: TRBJ2-3
CDR3: CARSPTSGGPASTDTQYF
DNA: TGTGCCAGAAGCCCTACTAGCGGGGGGCCGGCTAGCACAGATACGCAGTATTTT

V: TRBV24-1
D: NA
size: NA
J: TRBJ2-6
CDR3: CATSDSRPAGPFLSGANVLTF
DNA: TGTGCCACCAGTGATTCCCGGCCGGCAGGGCCCTTTCTCTCTGGGGCCAACGTCCTGACTTTC

V: TRBV5-6
D: NA
size: NA
J: TRBJ2-3
CDR3: CASSLVLEDTQYF
DNA: TGTGCCAGCAGCTTGGTACTTGAAGATACGCAGTATTTT

V: TRBV7-9
D: NA
size: NA
J: TRBJ2-3
CDR3: CASSLGSAGARTDTQYF
DNA: TGTGCCAGCAGCTTAGGCTCGGCGGGGGCTCGCACAGATACGCAGTATTTT

V: TRBV6-2/TRBV6-3
D: TRBD2
size: NA
J: TRBJ2-1
CDR3: CASSAGVSYNEQFF
DNA: TGTGCCAGCAGTGCGGGGGTTTCCTACAATGAGCAGTTCTTC

V: TRBV30
D: TRBD2
size: NA
J: TRBJ2-3
CDR3: CAWSTSSGFRTDTQYF
DNA: TGTGCCTGGTCCACGTCTAGCGGATTCCGCACAGATACGCAGTATTTT